This TCR beta chain was identified during a study of blood T cell repertoires in COVID-19. V dropped 11 bases and J dropped 2 bases, with 7 bases sitting between them. Per germline, CDR1 MNHEY and CDR2 SVGAGI. This CDR3 region has 11 residues. Clones were sequenced by immunoSEQ multiplex PCR, and TCRdb holds only the in-frame ones, with some missing. The data contain 75,000 to 100,000 clones, approximately 87% of them seen just once; the ten biggest clones take up 15%. The chain has TRBV6-5 and TRBJ1-5; D perhaps matches TRBD1 (6 bases). What was sequenced was peripheral blood. This receptor was identified in a human donor in a cohort sampled during active COVID-19. Here the CDR3 reads CASGGNQPQHF. The CDR3 DNA reads as TGTGCCTCAGGGGGCAATCAGCCCCAGCATTTT.